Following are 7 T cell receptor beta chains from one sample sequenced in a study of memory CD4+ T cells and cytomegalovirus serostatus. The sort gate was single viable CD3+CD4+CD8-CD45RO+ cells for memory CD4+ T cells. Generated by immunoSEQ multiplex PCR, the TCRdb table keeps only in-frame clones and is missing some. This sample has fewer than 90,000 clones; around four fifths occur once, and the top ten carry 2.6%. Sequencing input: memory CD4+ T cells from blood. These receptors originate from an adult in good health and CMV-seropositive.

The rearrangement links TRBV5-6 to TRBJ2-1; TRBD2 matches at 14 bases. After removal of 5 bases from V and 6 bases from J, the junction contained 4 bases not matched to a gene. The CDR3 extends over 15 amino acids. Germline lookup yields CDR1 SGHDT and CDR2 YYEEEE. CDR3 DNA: TGTGCCAGCAGGGAGGGACTAGCGGGAGTCAATGAGCAGTTCTTC. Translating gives CASREGLAGVNEQFF.

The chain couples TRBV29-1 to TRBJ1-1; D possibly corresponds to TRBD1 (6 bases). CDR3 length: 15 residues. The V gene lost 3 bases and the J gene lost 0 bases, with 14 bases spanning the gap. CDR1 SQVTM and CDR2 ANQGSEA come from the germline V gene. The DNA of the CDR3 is TGCAGCGTTGACCGACAGGAGATCATGAACACTGAAGCTTTCTTT. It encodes CSVDRQEIMNTEAFF. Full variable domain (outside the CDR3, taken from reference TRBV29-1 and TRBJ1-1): SAVISQKPSRDICQRGTSLTIQCQVDSQVTMMFWYRQQPGQSLTLIATANQGSEATYESGFVIDKFPISRPNLTFSTLTVSNMSPEDSSIYLCSVDRQEIMNTEAFFGQGTRLTVV.

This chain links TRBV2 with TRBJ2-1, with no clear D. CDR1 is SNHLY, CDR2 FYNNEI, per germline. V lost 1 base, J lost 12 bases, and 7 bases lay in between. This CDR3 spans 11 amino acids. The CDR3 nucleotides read TGTGCCAGCAGTGAAGGGATTCTGCAGTTCTTC. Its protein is CASSEGILQFF.

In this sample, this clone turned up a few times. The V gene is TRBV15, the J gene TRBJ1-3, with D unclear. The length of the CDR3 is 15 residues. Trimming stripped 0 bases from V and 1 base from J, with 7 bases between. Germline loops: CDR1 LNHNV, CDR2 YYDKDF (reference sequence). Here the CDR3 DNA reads TGTGCCACCAGCAGAGAGTTAGGATCTGGAAACACCATATATTTT. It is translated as CATSRELGSGNTIYF.

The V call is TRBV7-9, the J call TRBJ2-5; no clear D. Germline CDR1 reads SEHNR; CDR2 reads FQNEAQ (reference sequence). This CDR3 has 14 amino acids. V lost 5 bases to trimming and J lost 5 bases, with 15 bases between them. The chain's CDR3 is CASSKVSQQETQYF. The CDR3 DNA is TGTGCCAGCAGCAAGGTATCGCAGCAGGAGACCCAGTACTTC.

CDR3 protein: CASSTTRGYGYTF. Written as DNA, the CDR3 is TGTGCCAGCTCAACGACACGGGGCTATGGCTACACCTTC. The chain links TRBV18 to TRBJ1-2; D is unclear. The V and J ends lost 5 bases and 4 bases respectively, with 11 bases between them. The germline V gene encodes CDR1 KGHSH and CDR2 LQKENI. The CDR3 consists of 13 residues.

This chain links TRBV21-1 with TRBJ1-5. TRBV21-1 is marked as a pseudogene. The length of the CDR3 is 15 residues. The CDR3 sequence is CASTSPRNSNQPQHF. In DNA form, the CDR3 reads TGTGCCAGCACCTCTCCCCGGAATAGCAATCAGCCCCAGCATTTT.